Given below is one T cell receptor (beta chain) in context. Its target is not known. This specimen belongs to a study of cytomegalovirus exposure and HLA in healthy donors. Study-wide results and caveats: CMV serostatus was the sole immune exposure data available. Most of the TCR beta V segments (in an earlier analysis) were productive either about 87% or about 30% of the time.

The PCR contained 60 Vbeta and 13 Jbeta primers. The repertoire was sequenced with immunoSEQ multiplex PCR; TCRdb's copy has only in-frame clones and lacks some. The sample includes about 62,000 clones, under 80% of them seen just once. With 3 bases removed from V and 6 bases from J, the gap between germline ends came to 10 bases. This CDR3 is built from 13 residues. Germline CDR1 and CDR2: LNHDA and SQIVND (reference sequence). Sequencing used PBMCs. The chain has TRBV19 and TRBJ2-3, with D possibly TRBD2 on 6 matching bases. The receptor was isolated from a woman under 40 in good health and CMV-seronegative. The CDR3 nucleotides read TGTGCCAGTAGTATTCAGAGCGGGGATACGCAGTATTTT. This codes for CASSIQSGDTQYF.